The sequence of this TCR beta chain was determined in a study of vaccination effects on CD4 cells after COVID-19. Notes on this clone: The antigen is not known.

Produced via immunoSEQ multiplex PCR; TCRdb's table is partial and in-frame only. This table has about 25,000 clones, 60% to 80% appearing once. The CDR3 spans 13 residues. Germline CDR1 reads DFQATT; CDR2 reads SNEGSKA (reference sequence). Germline trimming cut 3 bases from V and 3 bases from J; bases unmatched to any gene: 4. CD4+ T cells specific for antigen were expanded with viral peptide pools by the ViraFEST assay before sequencing. Investigators separated out CD4+ T cells once less than 11 days of culture had passed. It was two doses of either the BNT162b2 or mRNA-1273 vaccine that participants received.

Source: CD4+ T cells from PBMCs cultured with HCoV-NL63 spike peptides, taken after COVID-19 vaccination. The TCR originated in a human donor who received a COVID-19 vaccine. This chain links TRBV20-1 with TRBJ2-5; the match to TRBD2 covers 7 bases. The CDR3 coding sequence is TGCAGTGCTAGTGGACTAGGAGAAGAGACCCAGTACTTC. This gives the protein CSASGLGEETQYF.